This passage covers 4 T cell receptor beta chains from one sample sequenced in a study of T cell responses to AZD1222 COVID-19 vaccine. Profiled with immunoSEQ multiplex PCR; TCRdb holds only in-frame clones, not every one. The data contain over 130,000 clones, 85% to 95% of them singletons. The source material was peripheral blood, sampled 28 days after the second AZD1222 dose. These receptors were obtained from an adult who received the AZD1222 COVID-19 vaccine.

The CDR3 loop reads CASSEGGGRDYGYTF. CDR3 bases: TGTGCCAGCAGTGAGGGGGGAGGTCGTGACTATGGCTACACCTTC. The chain uses TRBV2 and TRBJ1-2, with D perhaps TRBD1 (5 bases). V dropped 3 bases and J dropped 3 bases, with 14 bases sitting between them. Germline V CDR1 and CDR2: SNHLY, FYNNEI. This CDR3 contains 15 residues.

The chain employs TRBV9 and TRBJ1-2; D is unresolved. Between the trimmed V and J ends, which lost 0 bases and 4 bases, there was a span of 13 bases. Per germline, CDR1 SGDLS and CDR2 YYNGEE. The CDR3 covers 15 residues. This CDR3 is CASSVEPAGVYGYTF. For the CDR3, the DNA is TGTGCCAGCAGCGTAGAGCCAGCCGGGGTCTATGGCTACACCTTC.

The rearrangement links TRBV15 to TRBJ2-7; the match to TRBD2 covers 9 bases. The germline gives CDR1 LNHNV, CDR2 YYDKDF (reference sequence). This CDR3 has 15 residues. V was clipped by 0 bases and J by 4 bases; unmatched bases: 4. CDR3 protein: CATSRDASGVYEQYF. The CDR3 nucleotides read TGTGCCACCAGCAGAGATGCTAGCGGGGTTTACGAGCAGTACTTC.

The chain has TRBV6-5 and TRBJ1-2, with D possibly matching TRBD1 (5 bases). The CDR3 runs 14 residues. Germline V gene sequence: CDR1 MNHEY, CDR2 SVGAGI. V lost 5 bases and J 2 bases, leaving 12 bases between the germline ends. The CDR3 DNA is TGTGCCAGCAGTCGGACACGGAAAAACTATGGCTACACCTTC. It is translated as CASSRTRKNYGYTF.